This T cell receptor beta chain was recorded in a study of blood T cell repertoires in COVID-19. Study at large: Both acute and convalescent COVID-19 samples were obtained from the United States, Italy and Spain. From T cells, B-cell-depleted T cells, or PBMCs came the material, which was cDNA or gDNA.

The CDR3 is made up of 15 amino acids. Between the trimmed V and J ends, which lost 6 bases and 0 bases, there was a span of 14 bases. Germline values: CDR1 ENHRY, CDR2 SYGVKD. Per the original data handling: Amplification of reference gene primers provided the estimated nucleated cell counts. Assay used: immunoSEQ multiplex PCR; TCRdb lists only in-frame clones, some missing. V and J calls and clone size are those listed in that table; D and trimming were worked out from the DNA. The table records approximately 100,000 clones, roughly nine tenths of them present only once. The chain uses TRBV10-3 and TRBJ1-1; D is undetermined. The source is an elderly woman with acute or convalescent COVID-19. Material for sequencing was peripheral blood. CDR3 nucleotides: TGTGCCATCAGCGCTATCTCCTTAATGAACACTGAAGCTTTCTTT. The encoded protein is CAISAISLMNTEAFF.